The 11 T cell receptor beta chains below all came from one sample that was sequenced in a study of Graves' ophthalmopathy and Graves' hyperthyroidism. RNA transcripts were the source from which TCR beta CDR3 regions were amplified. First-round RT-PCR with HTBI primers preceded a second-round multiplex PCR. TCRdb itself ran the multiplex PCR reads through MiXCR, one entry per CDR3 protein. Of 500,000 to 700,000 distinct CDR3 sequences in the sample, about 24% were seen once. Sequencing input: peripheral blood. The receptor source for this set is a woman younger than 30 with stable Graves' hyperthyroidism. Some clones in this sample may be carry-over from other donors' samples.

In its sample, this clonotype was seen many times. V gene TRBV10-3 combines with J gene TRBJ2-7; D perhaps matches TRBD2 (7 bases). This CDR3 has 15 amino acids. Trimming took 6 bases from V and 0 from J, leaving 15 bases between them. Germline-derived CDR1 and CDR2 are ENHRY and SYGVKD. CDR3 bases: TGTGCCATCAGGGGGGGGCCGACCAGCTCCTACGAGCAGTACTTC. Protein: CAIRGGPTSSYEQYF.

The rearrangement joins TRBV9 to TRBJ2-3; 7 bases match TRBD2. Germline CDR1 SGDLS, CDR2 YYNGEE. The V and J ends lost 6 bases and 4 bases, in that order; junction bases with no gene match: 8. CDR3 size: 14 residues. The chain's CDR3 is CASNLGGSADTQYF. DNA of the CDR3: TGTGCCAGCAATCTGGGAGGGAGCGCAGATACGCAGTATTTT.

Concerning this clonotype itself: The conserved final phenylalanine or tryptophan is absent from the CDR3, which likely points to a read error. It is unclear where the CDR3 begins or ends on the DNA, so no DNA is shown, and the CDR3 is as TCRdb lists it. V and J are TRBV20-1 and TRBJ1-1; TRBD1 is taken as the D call from the table, unchecked against the DNA. Germline V lookup: CDR1 DFQATT, CDR2 SNEGSKA (reference sequence). The CDR3 contains 14 residues when both ends are counted. The CDR3 region is CSATPGVSNTEACL.

This clonotype was seen many times. The rearrangement links TRBV18 to TRBJ1-5; 8 positions match TRBD1. V lost 3 bases to trimming and J lost 0 bases; unmatched junction nucleotides: 1. Germline assignment: CDR1 KGHSH and CDR2 LQKENI. The CDR3 has 15 amino acids. The CDR3 region is CASSPTGDSNQPQHF. Written as DNA, the CDR3 is TGTGCCAGCTCACCGACAGGGGATAGCAATCAGCCCCAGCATTTT.

This clonotype was observed at least ten times. The chain uses TRBV12-5 and TRBJ1-1; weak D call: TRBD1 (5 bases). CDR1 and CDR2 from the germline V gene are LGHNT and FRNRAP. This CDR3 region has 13 residues. Trimming left V 1 base short and J 4 bases short, with 7 bases between. CDR3 coding DNA: TGTGCTAGTGGTTTGGACAGGAGCACTGAAGCTTTCTTT. Protein sequence: CASGLDRSTEAFF. Combining the CDR3 with reference TRBV12-5 and TRBJ1-1 gives the whole variable domain DARVTQTPRHKVTEMGQEVTMRCQPILGHNTVFWYRQTMMQGLELLAYFRNRAPLDDSGMPKDRFSAEMPDATLATLKIQPSEPRDSAVYFCASGLDRSTEAFFGQGTRLTVV.

There are many counts of this clonotype. An end of the junction does not agree with germline; a read error may underlie this. The rearrangement joins TRBV12-3 or TRBV12-4 to TRBJ2-7; D gene uncertain. CDR3 length equals 12 residues. The CDR3 DNA is TGTGCCAGCAGATCCGATAGCAACGAGCAGCACTTC. Its translation: CASRSDSNEQHF.

The chain links TRBV5-1 to TRBJ2-2; TRBD2 agrees at 13 bases. This CDR3 has 15 residues. Germline-derived CDR1 and CDR2 are SGHRS and YFSETQ. V was clipped by 6 bases and J by 8 bases; unmatched bases: 7. This CDR3 is CASTPGLAGFGELFF. The CDR3 DNA reads as TGCGCCAGCACGCCGGGACTAGCGGGATTTGGGGAGCTGTTTTTT.

This clonotype appeared many times. The chain recombines TRBV28 with TRBJ1-6; 7 positions agree with TRBD1. The germline CDR1 and CDR2 sequences are MDHEN and SYDVKM. The CDR3 runs 13 residues. The V and J ends lost 6 bases and 5 bases, in that order; junction bases with no gene match: 1. The CDR3 sequence: CASRTGNNSPLHF. CDR3 nucleotides: TGTGCCAGCAGGACAGGGAATAATTCACCCCTCCACTTT.

This clonotype has a count of ten or more. The chain uses TRBV27 and TRBJ1-2; no clear D gene. This CDR3 is 15 amino acids long. Between the trimmed V and J ends, which lost 5 bases and 8 bases, there was a span of 21 bases. CDR1 and CDR2 (germline): MNHEY, SMNVEV (reference sequence). CDR3 protein: CASSPTLRFIRGYTF. CDR3 DNA sequence: TGTGCCAGCAGTCCAACACTCAGGTTTATACGAGGCTACACCTTC.

This clonotype was picked up a small number of times. J is TRBJ2-5 and V is TRBV12-5; TRBD1 matches at 10 bases. The CDR3 has 15 amino acids. The J segment lost 2 bases and the V segment lost 4 bases, leaving 4 bases of the junction unmatched. From germline, CDR1 is LGHNT and CDR2 FRNRAP. Here the CDR3 DNA reads TGTGCTAGTGGTTGGGGGGACAGGGGACAAGAGACCCAGTACTTC. Encoded protein: CASGWGDRGQETQYF.

This clonotype was detected a few times. The chain employs TRBV3-1 and TRBJ1-3; D remains unclear. The germline V gene has CDR1 LGHDT and CDR2 YNNKEL (reference sequence). V shed 4 bases and J shed 2 bases, with 15 bases lying between them. The CDR3 runs to 16 residues. CDR3 in amino acids: CASSPFRPTTGNTIYF. DNA of the CDR3: TGTGCCAGCAGCCCCTTTAGGCCCACCACTGGAAACACCATATATTTT.